The 10 T cell receptor beta chains in this list originate from one sample, sequenced in a study of blood T cell repertoires in COVID-19 (dated by TCRdb to 2018 to 2021). Library generation was performed with the immunoSEQ multiplex PCR assay. TCRdb limited this immuneACCESS table to in-frame rearrangements with V and J called. A share of clones is missing; checked studies link under half to unresolved V genes, and the rest is unexplained. This sample lists 490,000 or so clones; 70% to 90% were detected once. The top ten constitute approximately 8.3% of the sample. Sequenced: PBMCs or T cells enriched from blood (not recorded which). These TCRs come from an older woman who had recovered from COVID-19.

The chain has TRBV7-8 and TRBJ1-2, with a possible D match to TRBD1 (5 bases). The ends were cut back, 5 bases at V and 0 bases at J, with 10 bases in the middle. The CDR3 contains 14 residues. Germline assignment: CDR1 SGHVS and CDR2 FQNEAQ. DNA of the CDR3: TGTGCCAGCAGCCCCCGGGGGGCTAACTATGGCTACACCTTC. It is translated as CASSPRGANYGYTF.

This clone was seen once. The V and J genes are TRBV23-1 and TRBJ1-1; D might be TRBD1 (5 bases). TRBV23-1 is treated as an ORF (open reading frame) with a function not yet certain. V lost 1 base, J lost 1 base, and 10 bases lay in between. This CDR3 spans 15 amino acids. CDR3 sequence reads: CASSQYRGKNTEAFF. The CDR3 DNA reads as TGCGCCAGCAGTCAATATAGGGGCAAGAACACTGAAGCTTTCTTT.

The V gene is TRBV13, the J gene TRBJ2-2, with 8 bases aligning to TRBD1. The CDR3 has 15 amino acids. V dropped 2 bases and J dropped 3; count of bases not matched to a gene: 2. CDR1 PRHDT and CDR2 FYEKMQ come from the germline V gene (reference sequence). The chain's CDR3 is CASSLQGADTGELFF. CDR3 DNA: TGTGCCAGCAGCTTACAGGGGGCTGACACCGGGGAGCTGTTTTTT.

The CDR3 reads CASSSFADQGATYEQYV. Here the CDR3 DNA reads TGTGCCAGCAGCTCATTTGCCGATCAGGGGGCAACCTACGAGCAGTACGTC. The chain carries TRBV13 and TRBJ2-7; the match to TRBD1 covers 8 bases. The germline V gene encodes CDR1 PRHDT and CDR2 FYEKMQ (reference sequence). The CDR3 is 17 amino acids. Trimming took 4 bases from V and 2 from J; bases not matched to a gene: 13.

The V call is TRBV5-5, the J call TRBJ1-5; D may be TRBD1 (6 bases). The CDR3 has 17 amino acids. The V gene lost 4 bases and the J gene lost 1 base, with 18 bases spanning the gap. Germline loops: CDR1 SGHKS, CDR2 YYEKEE (reference sequence). The CDR3 loop is CASSPSQGSWSNQPQHF. DNA for the CDR3: TGTGCCAGCAGCCCTTCCCAGGGGAGTTGGAGCAATCAGCCCCAGCATTTT.

This rearrangement joins TRBV7-2 to TRBJ1-2; unclear D gene. Germline assignment: CDR1 SGHTA and CDR2 FQGNSA. V lost 4 bases to trimming and J lost 4 bases, with 10 bases between them. This CDR3 comprises 13 residues. In nucleotides, the CDR3 is TGTGCCAGCAGCTCCGACAAGACCTATGGCTACACCTTC. Amino acid sequence: CASSSDKTYGYTF.

V and J are TRBV5-4 and TRBJ1-1; no clear D. Deletions cut 1 base from V and 4 bases from J, with 8 bases between. This CDR3 region has 13 residues. The germline CDR1 and CDR2 sequences are SGHNT and YYREEE (reference sequence). CDR3 amino acids: CASSLIPITEAFF. CDR3 nucleotides: TGTGCCAGCAGCTTGATCCCCATCACTGAAGCTTTCTTT.

This chain joins TRBV7-6 and TRBJ1-1; a weak D match, TRBD1 (5 bases). Germline CDR1 SGHVS, CDR2 FNYEAQ. The CDR3 sequence is 12 residues long. The germline V and J ends were trimmed by 3 bases and 7 bases, with 9 bases remaining between them. The DNA of the CDR3 is TGTGCCAGCAGCTTGGGGGGGGGTGAAGCTTTCTTT. It specifies CASSLGGGEAFF. The entire variable domain, with the rest obtained from reference TRBV7-6 and TRBJ1-1, is as follows: GAGVSQSPRYKVTKRGQDVALRCDPISGHVSLYWYRQALGQGPEFLTYFNYEAQQDKSGLPNDRFSAERPEGSISTLTIQRTEQRDSAMYRCASSLGGGEAFFGQGTRLTVV.

The rearrangement joins TRBV27 to TRBJ1-1; 7 bases fit TRBD1. V shed 5 bases, J shed 4 bases, and the junction held 4 bases outside the gene matches. CDR3 length equals 13 residues. The V gene's germline CDR1 is MNHEY and CDR2 SMNVEV (reference sequence). The CDR3 DNA follows: TGTGCCAGCAGTGAGACAGGGCGCACTGAAGCTTTCTTT. It encodes CASSETGRTEAFF.

The chain links TRBV3-1 (or the pseudogene TRBV3-2) to TRBJ1-3; D remains unclear. CDR1 is LGHDT and CDR2 is YNNKEL in the germline V gene (reference sequence). Trimming stripped 2 bases from V and 8 bases from J, with 4 bases between. The CDR3 contains 11 residues. The CDR3 region has the DNA TGTGCCAGCAGCCAAAGAGACACCATATATTTT. This translates into CASSQRDTIYF.